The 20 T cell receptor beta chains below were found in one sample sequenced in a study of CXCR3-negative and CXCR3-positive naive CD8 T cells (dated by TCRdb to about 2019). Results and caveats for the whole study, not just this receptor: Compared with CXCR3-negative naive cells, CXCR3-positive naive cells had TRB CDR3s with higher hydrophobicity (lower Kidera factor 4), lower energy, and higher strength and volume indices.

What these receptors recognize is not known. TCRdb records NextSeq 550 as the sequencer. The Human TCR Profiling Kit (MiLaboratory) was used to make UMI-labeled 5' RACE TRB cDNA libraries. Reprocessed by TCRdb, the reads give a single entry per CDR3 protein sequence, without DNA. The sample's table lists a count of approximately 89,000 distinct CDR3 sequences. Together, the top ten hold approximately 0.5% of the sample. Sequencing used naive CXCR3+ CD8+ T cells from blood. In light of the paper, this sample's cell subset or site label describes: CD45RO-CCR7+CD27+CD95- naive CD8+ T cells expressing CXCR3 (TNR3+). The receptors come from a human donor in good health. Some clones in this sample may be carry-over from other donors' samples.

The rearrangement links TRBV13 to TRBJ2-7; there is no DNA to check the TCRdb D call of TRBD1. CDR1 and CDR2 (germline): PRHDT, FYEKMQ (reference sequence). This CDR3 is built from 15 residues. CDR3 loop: CASSQRPAGSYEQYF.

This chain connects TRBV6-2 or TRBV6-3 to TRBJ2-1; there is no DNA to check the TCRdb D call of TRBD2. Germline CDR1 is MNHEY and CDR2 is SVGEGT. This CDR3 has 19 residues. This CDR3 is CASSPRRGERGFSYNEQFF.

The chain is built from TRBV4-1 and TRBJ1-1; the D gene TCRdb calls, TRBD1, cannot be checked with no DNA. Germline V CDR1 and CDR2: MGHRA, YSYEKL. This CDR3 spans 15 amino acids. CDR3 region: CASSQDSGAGTEAFF.

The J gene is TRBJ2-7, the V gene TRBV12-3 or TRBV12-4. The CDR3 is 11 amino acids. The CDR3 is CASSSGDEQYF.

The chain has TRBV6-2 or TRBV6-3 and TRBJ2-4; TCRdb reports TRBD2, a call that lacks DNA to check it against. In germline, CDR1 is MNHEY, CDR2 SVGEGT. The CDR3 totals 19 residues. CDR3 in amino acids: CASRPPTSGTPIAKNIQYF.

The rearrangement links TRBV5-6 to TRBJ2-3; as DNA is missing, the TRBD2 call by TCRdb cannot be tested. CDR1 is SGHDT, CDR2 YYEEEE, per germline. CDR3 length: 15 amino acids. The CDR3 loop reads CASSFTVGPRDTQYF.

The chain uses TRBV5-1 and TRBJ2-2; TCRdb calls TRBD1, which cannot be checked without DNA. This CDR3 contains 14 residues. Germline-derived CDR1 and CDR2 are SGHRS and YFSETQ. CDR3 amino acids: CASTGQSNTGELFF.

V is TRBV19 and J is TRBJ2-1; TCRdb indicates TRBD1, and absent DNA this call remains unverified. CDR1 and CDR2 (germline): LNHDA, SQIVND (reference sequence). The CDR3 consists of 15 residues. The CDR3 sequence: CASSIIPLLEREQFF.

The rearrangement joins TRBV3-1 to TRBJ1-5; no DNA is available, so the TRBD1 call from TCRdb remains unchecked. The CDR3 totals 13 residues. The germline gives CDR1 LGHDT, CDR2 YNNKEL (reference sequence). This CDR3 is CASTSTGTGPQHF.

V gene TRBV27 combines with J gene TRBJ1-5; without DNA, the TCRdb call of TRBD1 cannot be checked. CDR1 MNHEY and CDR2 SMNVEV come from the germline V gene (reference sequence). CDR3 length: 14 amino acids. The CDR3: CASSLTGTDQPQHF.

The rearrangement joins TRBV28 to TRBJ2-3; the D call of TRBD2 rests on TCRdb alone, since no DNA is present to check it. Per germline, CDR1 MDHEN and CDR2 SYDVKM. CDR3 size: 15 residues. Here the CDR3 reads CASSLVGGAPDTQYF.

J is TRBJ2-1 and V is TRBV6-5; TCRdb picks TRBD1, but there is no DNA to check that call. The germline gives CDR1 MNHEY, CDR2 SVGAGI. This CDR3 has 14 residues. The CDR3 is CASSYSLRENEQFF.

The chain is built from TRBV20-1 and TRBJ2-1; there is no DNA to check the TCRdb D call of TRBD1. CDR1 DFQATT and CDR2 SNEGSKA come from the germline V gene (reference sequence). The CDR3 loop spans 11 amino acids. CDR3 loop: CSASQGNEQFF.

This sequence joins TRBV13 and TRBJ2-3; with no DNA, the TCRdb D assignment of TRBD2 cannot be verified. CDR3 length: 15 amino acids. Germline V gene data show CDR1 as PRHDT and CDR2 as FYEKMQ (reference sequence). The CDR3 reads CASSLKLEGTDTQYF.

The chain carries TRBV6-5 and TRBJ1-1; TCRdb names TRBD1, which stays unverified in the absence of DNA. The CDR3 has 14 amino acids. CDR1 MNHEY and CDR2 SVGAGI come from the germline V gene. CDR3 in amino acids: CASSLGGLNTEAFF.

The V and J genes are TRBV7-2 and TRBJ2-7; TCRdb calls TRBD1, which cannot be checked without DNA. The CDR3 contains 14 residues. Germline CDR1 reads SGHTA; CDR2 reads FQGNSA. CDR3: CASSLGGRAYEQYF. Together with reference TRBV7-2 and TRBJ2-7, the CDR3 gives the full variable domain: GAGVSQSPSNKVTEKGKDVELRCDPISGHTALYWYRQSLGQGLEFLIYFQGNSAPDKSGLPSDRFSAERTGGSVSTLTIQRTQQEDSAVYLCASSLGGRAYEQYFGPGTRLTVT.

CDR3: CASSEGRQSYGYTF. The chain carries TRBV2 and TRBJ1-2. Germline values: CDR1 SNHLY, CDR2 FYNNEI. This CDR3 has 14 residues.

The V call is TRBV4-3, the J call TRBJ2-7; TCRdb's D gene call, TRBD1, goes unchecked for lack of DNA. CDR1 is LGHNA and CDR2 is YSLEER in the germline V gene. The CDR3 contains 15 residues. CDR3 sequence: CASSQVPQGAYEQYF.

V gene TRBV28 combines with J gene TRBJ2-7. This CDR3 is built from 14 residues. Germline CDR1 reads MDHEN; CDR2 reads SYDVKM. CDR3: CASSLLGDTYEQYF. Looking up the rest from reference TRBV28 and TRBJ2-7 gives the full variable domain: DVKVTQSSRYLVKRTGEKVFLECVQDMDHENMFWYRQDPGLGLRLIYFSYDVKMKEKGDIPEGYSVSREKKERFSLILESASTNQTSMYLCASSLLGDTYEQYFGPGTRLTVT.

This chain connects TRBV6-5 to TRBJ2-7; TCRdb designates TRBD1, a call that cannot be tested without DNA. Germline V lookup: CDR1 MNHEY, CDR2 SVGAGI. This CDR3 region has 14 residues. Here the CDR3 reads CASSYLGDRYEQYF.